This T cell receptor beta chain was observed in a study of tumor-infiltrating lymphocytes in primary liver carcinoma. Overall study: Ranging in age from 30 to 69 years, the patients were men and women.

Remarks on this clonotype: An end of the junction does not agree with germline; a read error may underlie this.

The input was about 500 ng total RNA; TCR beta cDNA was made from it with a constant-region primer. ARM-PCR, slightly modified, supplied the TCR beta libraries through three nested multiplex PCR rounds. Forward primers for TRBV1-TRBV30 and a C-beta reverse primer served the first two PCR rounds, at roughly 10 cycles each. MiXCR was run by TCRdb on the multiplex PCR reads, yielding one entry per CDR3 protein. The profile shows approximately 76,000 distinct CDR3 sequences, 71% of them singletons. Germline V gene lookup returns CDR1 MNHEY and CDR2 SVGAGI. The length of the CDR3 is 14 residues. Co-extraction of RNA and DNA was performed on roughly 20-34 mg of unsorted bulk tissue.

This chain connects TRBV6-5 to TRBJ2-1, with a weak D call TRBD1 (6 bases). This TCR came from a woman aged 60 to 75 with primary liver carcinoma and hepatitis B virus infection. The sample comprised liver tumor tissue from sampling region 4. Subset in this sample: tumor region T4, right-lateral pole. CDR3 loop: CASSSRGSYDEQFF. The DNA of the CDR3 is TGCGCCAGCAGTTCCAGGGGCTCCTACGATGAGCAGTTCTTC.